The next 21 T cell receptor beta chains were all read from a single sample in a study of blood T cells in healthy people across ages. It was with a sample-barcoded 5' primer and a J-beta primer mix that a second PCR of about 7 to 12 cycles was run. TCRdb redid the calling of the 5' RACE reads with MiXCR, one entry per CDR3 protein. The data contain roughly 790,000 distinct CDR3 sequences, more than 40% of them seen just once; the ten biggest clones take up 20% to 25%. The source material was blood. The receptor set was obtained from a woman in her sixties in good health.

The rearrangement links TRBV6-6 to TRBJ1-4, with 7 bases matching TRBD1. Germline assignment: CDR1 MNHNY and CDR2 SVGAGI (reference sequence). The CDR3 length is 15 residues. V lost 3 bases and J lost 3; bases outside the gene matches: 4. The DNA of the CDR3 is TGTGCCAGCAGTTATGGGGACAGATCTAATGAAAAACTGTTTTTT. Protein: CASSYGDRSNEKLFF.

Ten or more counts support this clonotype. The V call is TRBV18, the J call TRBJ2-3, with D possibly matching TRBD1 (6 bases). Per germline, CDR1 KGHSH and CDR2 LQKENI. This CDR3 is built from 14 residues. V lost 1 base and J 1 base, leaving 6 bases between the germline ends. The CDR3 nucleotides are TGTGCCAGCTCACCACGGACAGGCACAGATACGCAGTATTTT. It is translated as CASSPRTGTDTQYF.

In this sample, this clonotype turned up many times. This sequence joins TRBV29-1 and TRBJ1-2; no definite D call. The V and J ends lost 2 bases and 0 bases respectively, with 4 bases between them. CDR1 and CDR2 (germline): SQVTM, ANQGSEA. The CDR3 is 12 residues long. CDR3 DNA sequence: TGCAGCGTTGAACGAACTAACTATGGCTACACCTTC. Its translation is CSVERTNYGYTF.

This clonotype turned up a few times. V and J are TRBV29-1 and TRBJ2-3, with 16 bases matching TRBD2. Germline CDR1 and CDR2: SQVTM and ANQGSEA. V was pared by 5 bases and J by 0 bases, with 2 bases of the junction left unmatched. The CDR3 contains 16 residues. CDR3: CSVLGLAGGSTDTQYF. DNA for the CDR3: TGCAGCGTTTTGGGACTAGCGGGGGGGAGCACAGATACGCAGTATTTT.

With respect to this clonotype: A much more abundant neighbour one base away suggests this may be a read error. The chain couples TRBV9 to TRBJ2-4, with 8 positions matching TRBD2. The end of the DNA is better explained by TRBJ2-5, so the J call may be wrong. The length of the CDR3 is 15 residues. Germline CDR1 reads SGDLS; CDR2 reads YYNGEE. The CDR3 DNA follows: TGTGCCAGCAGCGGAACTAGCGGACTGGAAGGGACCCAGTACTTC. Translating it yields CASSGTSGLEGTQYF.

Of note for this clonotype: This may stem from a read error, because a much larger clone lies one nucleotide away. The chain uses TRBV7-3 and TRBJ2-1, with TRBD2 matching over 7 bases. Germline CDR1 is SGHTA and CDR2 is FQGTGA. CDR3 length equals 14 residues. J was trimmed by 5 bases and V by 1 base; bases with no gene match: 2. The DNA for the CDR3 is TGTGCCAGCAGCTTAATGGGGACTAACAATGAGCAGTTCTTC. The encoded protein is CASSLMGTNNEQFF.

This clonotype was observed many times. The V call is TRBV29-1, the J call TRBJ2-1; 11 nucleotides agree with TRBD1. Germline trimming cut 6 bases from V and 9 bases from J; bases unmatched to any gene: 4. The germline gives CDR1 SQVTM, CDR2 ANQGSEA. There are 12 residues in the CDR3. CDR3 DNA sequence: TGCAGCGTGGGACAGGGGGGGGGTGAGCAGTTCTTC. This translates into CSVGQGGGEQFF.

This clonotype has just a few counts. The chain uses TRBV2 and TRBJ1-1, with D unresolved. Between the trimmed V and J ends, which lost 1 base and 6 bases, there was a span of 15 bases. This CDR3 has 15 amino acids. Germline V gene sequence: CDR1 SNHLY, CDR2 FYNNEI. CDR3 sequence reads: CASSEGGIGIPEAFF. Here the CDR3 DNA reads TGTGCCAGCAGTGAAGGAGGGATAGGAATCCCTGAAGCTTTCTTT.

This clonotype was recorded once. This chain links TRBV20-1 with TRBJ1-1, with TRBD1 matching 8 bases. Germline V CDR1 and CDR2: DFQATT, SNEGSKA (reference sequence). The CDR3 loop spans 14 amino acids. With V trimmed by 5 bases and J by 4 bases, 9 bases remained unmatched. DNA of the CDR3: TGCAGTGCTTATTCCGGGACAGGAGCCACTGAAGCTTTCTTT. This gives the protein CSAYSGTGATEAFF.

This sequence joins TRBV24-1 and TRBJ2-7; D ambiguous. There are 12 residues in the CDR3. V was cut by 10 bases and J by 3 bases, with 12 bases left in between. The germline CDR1 and CDR2 sequences are KGHDR and SFDVKD. The DNA of the CDR3 is TGTGCCACTTTCGGGCCTTACTACGAGCAGTACTTC. Translation: CATFGPYYEQYF.

A word on this clonotype: The junction and the germline gene differ at one end; a read error may be behind it. The chain joins TRBV20-1 to TRBJ2-1, with D unresolved. The CDR3 loop spans 14 amino acids. Germline V gene data show CDR1 as DFQATT and CDR2 as SNEGSKA (reference sequence). The CDR3 is CSARDPAVYNEQFF. DNA for the CDR3: TGCAGTGCTAGAGATCCGGCGGTTTACAATGAGCAGTTCTTT.

The gene calls are TRBV7-9 and TRBJ2-1; D perhaps matches TRBD2 (5 bases). With 4 bases removed from V and 8 bases from J, the gap between germline ends came to 18 bases. CDR1 and CDR2 (germline): SEHNR, FQNEAQ (reference sequence). CDR3 length equals 15 residues. CDR3 nucleotides: TGTGCCAGCAGCTCCCCGCCCCCAAAGGAGGATGAGCAGTTCTTC. Translated, it gives CASSSPPPKEDEQFF.

This clonotype was detected ten times or more. A read error may account for a junction end that differs from germline. The chain couples TRBV5-6 to TRBJ2-6; D not resolved. Germline CDR1 reads SGHDT; CDR2 reads YYEEEE. The CDR3 has 13 amino acids. CDR3 residues: CASSLVGANVLTF. The CDR3, as DNA: TGTGCCAGCAGTTTGGTTGGGGCCAACGTCCTGACTTTC.

This clonotype was seen only a few times. The rearrangement uses TRBV4-2 and TRBJ2-3; 8 bases fit TRBD2. This CDR3 spans 17 amino acids. Germline trimming cut 0 bases from V and 6 bases from J; bases unmatched to any gene: 11. CDR1 is LGHNA, CDR2 YNFKEQ, per germline. The CDR3 region has the DNA TGTGCCAGCAGCCAAGACTTTCGACGGGAGGGCCCCGATACGCAGTATTTT. It is translated as CASSQDFRREGPDTQYF.

The rearrangement links TRBV14 to TRBJ2-1; 12 bases agree with TRBD2. The end of the DNA fits TRBJ2-7 better, so the J call may be wrong. The CDR3 length is 18 residues. The germline CDR1 and CDR2 sequences are SGHDN and FVKESK. The CDR3 DNA reads as TGTGCCAGCAGCCAAGTCGTGACTAGCGGGAGCTCCTACAATGAGCAGTACTTC. Protein product: CASSQVVTSGSSYNEQYF.

Many counts were recorded for this clonotype. The rearrangement joins TRBV6-5 to TRBJ2-3; TRBD1 might be the D (6 bases). Trimming pared 6 bases from V and 0 bases from J, leaving 7 bases between. The CDR3 length is 13 residues. Per germline, CDR1 MNHEY and CDR2 SVGAGI. CDR3 sequence: CASRTGSTDTQYF. Written as DNA, the CDR3 is TGTGCCAGCAGAACAGGGAGCACAGATACGCAGTATTTT.

The chain employs TRBV7-9 and TRBJ1-2; 8 positions agree with TRBD1. Germline trimming cut 4 bases from V and 2 bases from J; bases unmatched to any gene: 9. The CDR3 has 16 amino acids. Germline V gives CDR1 SEHNR, CDR2 FQNEAQ (reference sequence). CDR3 amino acids: CASSSTGTGRNYGYTF. DNA of the CDR3: TGTGCCAGCAGCTCCACCGGGACAGGACGCAACTATGGCTACACCTTC.

This clonotype was recorded only once. The chain has TRBV11-2 and TRBJ2-3, with TRBD1 as a possible D gene (5 bases). Per the germline V gene, CDR1 is SGHAT and CDR2 is FQNNGV. The CDR3 spans 16 residues. Trimming stripped 6 bases from V and 2 bases from J, with 18 bases between. The CDR3 DNA reads TGTGCCAGCAGACCCCCAGGGTTTGACCACACAGATACGCAGTATTTT. It yields the protein CASRPPGFDHTDTQYF.

This chain's CDR3 is CASSPRGPYNEQYF. CDR3 DNA sequence: TGTGCCAGCAGCCCCCGGGGGCCTTACAATGAGCAGTACTTC. The V gene is TRBV7-2, the J gene TRBJ2-5; D possibly matches TRBD1 or TRBD2 (6 bases each). The CDR3 has 14 residues. V was clipped by 5 bases and J by 11 bases, with 21 bases between them. Germline CDR1 is SGHTA and CDR2 is FQGNSA.

The chain recombines TRBV12-3 or TRBV12-4 with TRBJ1-1, with a tentative D call TRBD1 (6 bases). V dropped 2 bases and J dropped 5 bases, with 18 bases sitting between them. The CDR3 loop spans 16 amino acids. CDR3 region: CASSLWVGGLTTEAFF. The CDR3 DNA reads TGTGCCAGCAGTTTATGGGTCGGGGGGCTAACAACTGAAGCTTTCTTT.

This rearrangement joins TRBV20-1 to TRBJ2-1; no reliable D call. V was shortened by 6 bases and J by 4 bases, with 16 bases between the two germline ends. The germline V gene has CDR1 DFQATT and CDR2 SNEGSKA (reference sequence). The CDR3 runs 14 residues. Here the CDR3 reads CSARWWRSYNEQFF. The CDR3 bases are TGCAGTGCCAGGTGGTGGCGCTCTTACAATGAGCAGTTCTTC.